The T cell receptor (beta chain) under discussion was sequenced for a study of OX40 agonist ivuxolimab in advanced cancers. At baseline, cycle 4 day 1, and cycle 7 day 1, blood was sampled. Some clones are missing from TCRdb's copy, which holds only in-frame ones; the method was immunoSEQ multiplex PCR. This table holds tens of thousands of clones, roughly 80% found once. The CDR3 totals 12 residues. V was cut by 0 bases and J by 6 bases, with 6 bases left in between. Per the germline V gene, CDR1 is WNHNN and CDR2 is SYGVQD (reference sequence). The sequence was collected from an adult with an advanced solid tumor such as melanoma, head and neck, liver or kidney cancer. Here the sequenced sample was CD4+ or CD8+ T cells sorted from blood, taken in a trial of the OX40 agonist ivuxolimab. The chain has TRBV10-1 and TRBJ2-7, with D unclear. The CDR3 sequence is CASSESKAEQYV. In DNA form, the CDR3 reads TGCGCCAGCAGTGAGTCGAAGGCCGAGCAGTACGTC.